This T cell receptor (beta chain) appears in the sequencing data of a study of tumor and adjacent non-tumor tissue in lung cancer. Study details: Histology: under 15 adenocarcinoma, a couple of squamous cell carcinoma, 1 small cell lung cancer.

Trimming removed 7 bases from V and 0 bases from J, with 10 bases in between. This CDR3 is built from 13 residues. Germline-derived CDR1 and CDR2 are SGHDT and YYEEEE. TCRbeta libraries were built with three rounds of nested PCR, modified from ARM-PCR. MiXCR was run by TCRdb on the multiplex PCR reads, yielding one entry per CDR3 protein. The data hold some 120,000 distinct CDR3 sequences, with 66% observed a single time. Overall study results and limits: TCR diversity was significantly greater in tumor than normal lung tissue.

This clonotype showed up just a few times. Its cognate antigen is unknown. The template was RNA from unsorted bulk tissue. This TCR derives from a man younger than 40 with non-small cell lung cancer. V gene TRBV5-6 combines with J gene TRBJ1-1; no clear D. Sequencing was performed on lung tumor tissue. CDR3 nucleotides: TGTGCCAGCCACACGGTCATGAACACTGAAGCTTTCTTT. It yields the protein CASHTVMNTEAFF.